The 32 T cell receptor beta chains given below trace back to one sample, sequenced in a study of blood T cell repertoires in COVID-19. Sequencing used immunoSEQ multiplex PCR; TCRdb keeps in-frame clones, though not all of them. Here the sample spans 150,000 to 200,000 clones, roughly 81% being singletons. The source material was peripheral blood. Receptors originate from a woman of 80 years or more with COVID-19, enrolled during active disease.

This clone occurred a few times. This chain uses TRBV5-1 with TRBJ2-1; possible D gene TRBD2, 6 bases. Trimming took 0 bases from V and 8 from J, leaving 9 bases between them. Germline values: CDR1 SGHRS, CDR2 YFSETQ. The CDR3 is 13 residues long. The CDR3 spells CASSLALADEQFF. CDR3 sequence (DNA): TGCGCCAGCAGCTTGGCACTAGCTGATGAGCAGTTCTTC. Using reference TRBV5-1 and TRBJ2-1 for the parts outside the CDR3, the full variable domain is KAGVTQTPRYLIKTRGQQVTLSCSPISGHRSVSWYQQTPGQGLQFLFEYFSETQRNKGNFPGRFSGRQFSNSRSEMNVSTLELGDSALYLCASSLALADEQFFGPGTRLTVL.

This rearrangement joins TRBV27 to TRBJ2-7; 9 bases map to TRBD1. The CDR3 spans 15 residues. The ends lost 6 bases at V and 6 bases at J; junction bases unmatched: 12. Germline CDR1 reads MNHEY; CDR2 reads SMNVEV (reference sequence). CDR3 nucleotide sequence: TGTGCCAGCAGAAAATACCGGGACAGGGATCGCGAGCAGTACTTC. Residues: CASRKYRDRDREQYF.

CDR3 sequence reads: CASSPSDRGEQFF. The CDR3 nucleotides are TGTGCCAGTAGTCCCTCGGACAGAGGTGAGCAGTTCTTC. The V and J genes are TRBV19 and TRBJ2-1; tentatively, D is TRBD1 (6 bases). The CDR3 is 13 residues long. Trimming cost V 5 bases and J 9 bases, with 14 bases left between them. CDR1 is LNHDA and CDR2 is SQIVND in the germline V gene (reference sequence).

V gene TRBV27 combines with J gene TRBJ2-5, with no clear D. V dropped 3 bases and J dropped 3 bases, with 8 bases sitting between them. This CDR3 has 13 residues. Germline CDR1 reads MNHEY; CDR2 reads SMNVEV (reference sequence). The CDR3 region is CASSFLAEETQYF. The DNA of the CDR3 is TGTGCCAGCAGTTTCCTCGCAGAAGAGACCCAGTACTTC.

This chain's CDR3 is CASSVNQETQYF. DNA of the CDR3: TGCGCCAGCAGTGTAAACCAAGAGACCCAGTACTTC. This chain links TRBV10-2 with TRBJ2-5; D is unresolved. The CDR3 has 12 amino acids. V was cut by 4 bases and J by 0 bases, with 3 bases left in between. Germline CDR1 and CDR2: WSHSY and SAAADI.

The rearrangement uses TRBV3-1 (or the pseudogene TRBV3-2) and TRBJ2-5; unclear D gene. Germline V gives CDR1 LGHDT, CDR2 YNNKEL (reference sequence). Trimming left V 1 base short and J 13 bases short, with 10 bases between. This CDR3 contains 11 residues. Here the CDR3 DNA reads TGTGCCAGCAGCCAAGTGGAGTGTACGTACTTC. Its protein product is CASSQVECTYF.

This rearrangement joins TRBV5-1 to TRBJ2-5, with TRBD2 identical over 11 bases. The germline gives CDR1 SGHRS, CDR2 YFSETQ. This CDR3 comprises 15 residues. After removal of 3 bases from V and 2 bases from J, the junction contained 3 bases not matched to a gene. For the CDR3, the DNA is TGCGCCAGCAGCTGGGGACTAGCGGAACAAGAGACCCAGTACTTC. Encoded protein: CASSWGLAEQETQYF.

This chain connects TRBV7-3 to TRBJ2-1; 8 nucleotides line up with TRBD2. Germline V gives CDR1 SGHTA, CDR2 FQGTGA. The CDR3 is 12 residues long. The ends lost 5 bases at V and 9 bases at J; junction bases unmatched: 3. CDR3 protein: CASSPTSGEQFF. The CDR3 DNA reads TGTGCCAGCAGCCCCACTAGCGGTGAGCAGTTCTTC.

The gene calls are TRBV7-5 and TRBJ2-1; TRBD1 is the table's D call, not checked against the DNA. TRBV7-5 is a listed pseudogene. This CDR3 spans 14 amino acids. CDR3 DNA sequence: TGTGTCAGAAGCCCAGGACAGGGGTCCGTTGAGCAGTTCTTC. Translating it yields CVRSPGQGSVEQFF.

This clone is a singleton in its sample. This chain uses TRBV6-5 with TRBJ2-5; possibly TRBD1 for D (6 bases). This CDR3 spans 16 amino acids. Per germline, CDR1 MNHEY and CDR2 SVGAGI. V lost 4 bases, J lost 2 bases, and 17 bases lay in between. CDR3 DNA sequence: TGTGCCAGCAGTTTCTACCCGGCAGGGGAACAAGAGACCCAGTACTTC. Translated, it gives CASSFYPAGEQETQYF.

The rearrangement links TRBV27 to TRBJ1-2, with 7 bases lining up with TRBD1. This CDR3 contains 13 residues. Trimming cost V 3 bases and J 7 bases; bases outside gene matches: 5. CDR1 MNHEY and CDR2 SMNVEV come from the germline V gene (reference sequence). The CDR3 DNA reads TGTGCCAGCAGTTTGGAGACAGGGACTGGCTACACCTTC. Translation gives CASSLETGTGYTF.

V and J are TRBV5-5 and TRBJ2-3; 7 bases match TRBD1. Germline V lookup: CDR1 SGHKS, CDR2 YYEKEE (reference sequence). This CDR3 contains 20 residues. The J segment lost 3 bases and the V segment lost 0 bases, leaving 19 bases of the junction unmatched. The CDR3: CASSLAMTGLGAYITDTQYF. The DNA for the CDR3 is TGTGCCAGCAGCTTGGCTATGACAGGGTTAGGCGCCTACATAACAGATACGCAGTATTTT.

The chain is built from TRBV6-1 and TRBJ1-5; D possibly corresponds to TRBD1 (6 bases). The CDR3 consists of 15 residues. Germline V gene sequence: CDR1 MNHNS, CDR2 SASEGT. With 3 bases removed from V and 5 bases from J, the gap between germline ends came to 14 bases. The CDR3 DNA is TGTGCCAGCAGTGATCAAGGCAGGGGTCATCAGCCCCAGCATTTT. It codes for CASSDQGRGHQPQHF.

This sequence joins TRBV28 and TRBJ1-4, with 9 bases aligning to TRBD1. Germline trimming cut 5 bases from V and 8 bases from J; bases unmatched to any gene: 9. There are 15 residues in the CDR3. Per the germline V gene, CDR1 is MDHEN and CDR2 is SYDVKM. The CDR3 is CASSPQGAGEEKLFF. Written as DNA, the CDR3 is TGTGCCAGCAGTCCACAGGGGGCCGGTGAAGAAAAACTGTTTTTT.

The chain employs TRBV18 and TRBJ2-2; D is possibly TRBD2 (6 bases). Germline V gene lookup returns CDR1 KGHSH and CDR2 LQKENI. This CDR3 region has 16 residues. V was clipped by 3 bases and J by 1 base, with 12 bases between them. The CDR3 loop is CASSPGGGLNTGELFF. The CDR3 DNA follows: TGTGCCAGCTCACCTGGCGGAGGGTTGAACACCGGGGAGCTGTTTTTT.

The gene calls are TRBV10-3 and TRBJ2-1; unclear D gene. The CDR3 is 14 amino acids. V was pared by 5 bases and J by 0 bases, with 8 bases between. In germline, CDR1 is ENHRY, CDR2 SYGVKD. The CDR3 DNA is TGTGCCATCAGTTACTCGAGCTCCTACAATGAGCAGTTCTTC. This sequence encodes CAISYSSSYNEQFF.

V gene TRBV3-1 (or the pseudogene TRBV3-2) combines with J gene TRBJ1-2; possibly TRBD1 for D (6 bases). There are 12 residues in the CDR3. The V gene's germline CDR1 is LGHDT and CDR2 YNNKEL (reference sequence). Trimming pared 4 bases from V and 5 bases from J, leaving 8 bases between. CDR3 in amino acids: CASSPGQYGYTF. The CDR3 bases are TGTGCCAGCAGCCCCGGACAGTATGGCTACACCTTC.

The chain links TRBV6-5 to TRBJ2-2; 10 bases align to TRBD1. Germline values: CDR1 MNHEY, CDR2 SVGAGI. The CDR3 is 15 residues long. V shed 6 bases and J 1 base; nucleotides not matched to a gene: 2. CDR3 amino acids: CASRDRGRNTGELFF. In nucleotides, the CDR3 is TGTGCCAGCAGAGACAGGGGGCGGAACACCGGGGAGCTGTTTTTT.

The gene calls are TRBV27 and TRBJ1-2; maybe TRBD1 (6 bases). The V end was cut by 6 bases, the J end by 4 bases, with 15 bases between. Germline V gene lookup returns CDR1 MNHEY and CDR2 SMNVEV (reference sequence). The CDR3 covers 14 residues. This chain's CDR3 is CASRALGARYGYTF. CDR3 sequence (DNA): TGTGCCAGCAGGGCGTTGGGGGCGCGCTATGGCTACACCTTC.

This clone was seen more than once but under ten times. Here the CDR3 reads CASSRRSPNTQYF. CDR3 DNA: TGTGCCAGCAGCCGGAGATCCCCTAATACGCAGTATTTT. The chain has TRBV28 and TRBJ2-3; D remains ambiguous. Germline-derived CDR1 and CDR2 are MDHEN and SYDVKM. The CDR3 totals 13 residues. V was clipped by 6 bases and J by 7 bases, with 14 bases between them.

The chain has TRBV27 and TRBJ2-7, with 9 bases fitting TRBD1. The V and J ends lost 5 bases and 4 bases, in that order; junction bases with no gene match: 15. This CDR3 contains 17 residues. Germline V gene lookup returns CDR1 MNHEY and CDR2 SMNVEV (reference sequence). The CDR3 reads CASSTLDRGGGIYEQYF. The CDR3, as DNA: TGTGCCAGCAGTACCCTGGACAGGGGCGGCGGGATTTACGAGCAGTACTTC.

This clone occurred a few times. This chain uses TRBV10-2 with TRBJ2-3; 7 nucleotides match TRBD1. The CDR3 is made up of 13 amino acids. Losses at the gene ends were 8 bases for V and 2 bases for J; bases not matched to a gene: 4. Germline V gives CDR1 WSHSY, CDR2 SAAADI. The CDR3 reads CASVDRVTDTQYF. The CDR3 coding sequence is TGCGCCAGCGTCGACAGGGTCACAGATACGCAGTATTTT.

V is TRBV3-1 (or the pseudogene TRBV3-2) and J is TRBJ2-1; 7 bases match TRBD2. The V gene's germline CDR1 is LGHDT and CDR2 YNNKEL (reference sequence). This CDR3 region has 14 residues. Germline trimming cut 5 bases from V and 3 bases from J; bases unmatched to any gene: 4. The CDR3, as DNA: TGTGCCAGCAGCATCCGGGACTACTACAATGAGCAGTTCTTC. It codes for CASSIRDYYNEQFF.

Of note for this clone: Other DNA sequences within the sample encode an identical CDR3. The gene calls are TRBV7-2 and TRBJ1-2; TRBD1 aligns across 8 bases. The ends lost 5 bases at V and 3 bases at J; junction bases unmatched: 5. Germline values: CDR1 SGHTA, CDR2 FQGNSA. This CDR3 is 14 amino acids long. DNA for the CDR3: TGTGCCAGCAGCCCACAGACAGGGGACTATGGCTACACCTTC. Amino acids: CASSPQTGDYGYTF.

Only one count was recorded for this clone. The chain couples TRBV19 to TRBJ1-4; TRBD1 agrees at 10 bases. This CDR3 contains 14 residues. Germline loops: CDR1 LNHDA, CDR2 SQIVND (reference sequence). V gave up 10 bases and J gave up 8 bases; unmatched junction bases: 10. The CDR3: CATQTDRGSEKLFF. The CDR3 region has the DNA TGTGCCACTCAGACGGACAGGGGGAGCGAAAAACTGTTTTTT.

J is TRBJ1-1 and V is TRBV18; the match to TRBD1 covers 7 bases. Germline V lookup: CDR1 KGHSH, CDR2 LQKENI. J lost 6 bases, V lost 4 bases, and 2 bases had no gene match. The length of the CDR3 is 12 residues. The CDR3 loop reads CASSLGQAEAFF. The CDR3 coding sequence is TGTGCCAGCTCACTCGGACAGGCTGAAGCTTTCTTT.

The V call is TRBV4-1, the J call TRBJ2-1; no clear D. This CDR3 spans 15 amino acids. Germline V gene sequence: CDR1 MGHRA, CDR2 YSYEKL. Trimming stripped 0 bases from V and 4 bases from J, with 10 bases between. This CDR3 reads CASSQEGDLYNEQFF. CDR3 DNA sequence: TGCGCCAGCAGCCAAGAGGGTGACTTGTACAATGAGCAGTTCTTC.

The table lists this clone with a few counts. The V gene is TRBV4-1, the J gene TRBJ1-1; TRBD1 aligns across 7 bases. This CDR3 has 15 amino acids. Germline V gene lookup returns CDR1 MGHRA and CDR2 YSYEKL. V lost 4 bases to trimming and J lost 4 bases; unmatched junction nucleotides: 9. The CDR3 DNA reads TGCGCCAGCAGCCCTCGACAGGGAGTTAGCACTGAAGCTTTCTTT. It translates to CASSPRQGVSTEAFF.

The V gene is TRBV29-1, the J gene TRBJ1-5; the D gene is possibly TRBD1 (6 bases). Germline values: CDR1 SQVTM, CDR2 ANQGSEA. The V end was cut by 8 bases, the J end by 3 bases, with 11 bases between. The CDR3 totals 12 residues. CDR3 bases: TGCAGCTGTAGGGACAACAATCAGCCCCAGCATTTT. It encodes CSCRDNNQPQHF. Full variable domain (remainder filled in from reference TRBV29-1 and TRBJ1-5): SAVISQKPSRDICQRGTSLTIQCQVDSQVTMMFWYRQQPGQSLTLIATANQGSEATYESGFVIDKFPISRPNLTFSTLTVSNMSPEDSSIYLCSCRDNNQPQHFGDGTRLSIL.

V and J are TRBV15 and TRBJ2-1; a possible D gene is TRBD1 (5 bases). Germline loops: CDR1 LNHNV, CDR2 YYDKDF (reference sequence). V lost 5 bases and J 4 bases, leaving 18 bases between the germline ends. The CDR3 is 16 residues long. The CDR3 sequence: CATSPDVQARYNEQFF. The CDR3 DNA sequence: TGTGCCACCAGCCCGGACGTACAGGCCCGATACAATGAGCAGTTCTTC.

The chain is built from TRBV27 and TRBJ1-6, with D possibly TRBD1 on 5 matching bases. CDR3 length: 15 amino acids. Between the trimmed V and J ends, which lost 2 bases and 10 bases, there was a span of 15 bases. From germline, CDR1 is MNHEY and CDR2 SMNVEV (reference sequence). CDR3 nucleotide sequence: TGTGCCAGCAGTTTAGGGGCCAGGATGGCCTCACCCCTCCACTTT. Residues: CASSLGARMASPLHF.

This clone was seen just once. This chain joins TRBV4-2 and TRBJ1-1; 7 positions agree with TRBD1. V dropped 5 bases and J dropped 9; count of bases not matched to a gene: 15. Germline CDR1 is LGHNA and CDR2 is YNFKEQ. This CDR3 is 15 amino acids long. In nucleotides, the CDR3 is TGTGCCAGCAGCGTAATCTCTGGACAGGAATCACAAGCTTTCTTT. This translates into CASSVISGQESQAFF.